The rows below give T cell receptor beta chains drawn from one sample of a study of beta chain features in type 1 diabetes. Measured with immunoSEQ multiplex PCR; TCRdb has only the in-frame clones, and not every one. The sample contains about 640,000 clones, roughly 12% of which appear only once. The specimen was naive CD4+ T cells from blood. These receptors all come from a man younger than 45 with type 1 diabetes. Both conserved end residues are part of each CDR3. Fields, in order: clone size, J gene, D gene, V gene, CDR3 DNA, CDR3 protein. The D gene is left open where the match is weak. A row's size may be missing; if present it is once, few, many or a size class.

clone_size: NA
j_call: TRBJ1-5
d_call: NA
v_call: TRBV11-2
cdr3_nt: TGTGCCAGCAGCTCCTCCGGGACACCTAATCAGCCCCAGCATTTT
cdr3_aa: CASSSSGTPNQPQHF

clone_size: NA
j_call: TRBJ2-6
d_call: TRBD1
v_call: TRBV5-1
cdr3_nt: TGCGCCAGCAGCTTGCCCGGGACAGGGACTGGGGCCAACGTCCTGACTTTC
cdr3_aa: CASSLPGTGTGANVLTF

clone_size: NA
j_call: TRBJ2-1
d_call: TRBD1
v_call: TRBV5-6
cdr3_nt: TGTGCCAGCAGCGTTACAGGGGGCGATGAGCAGTTCTTC
cdr3_aa: CASSVTGGDEQFF

clone_size: few
j_call: TRBJ2-1
d_call: TRBD1
v_call: TRBV6-1
cdr3_nt: TGTGCCAGCAGGGAGGGACAGGGAGCAGATGAGCAGTTCTTC
cdr3_aa: CASREGQGADEQFF

clone_size: NA
j_call: TRBJ1-1
d_call: NA
v_call: TRBV7-2
cdr3_nt: TGTGCCAGCAGGCCAGGGTCGCAGAACACTGAAGCTTTCTTT
cdr3_aa: CASRPGSQNTEAFF

clone_size: NA
j_call: TRBJ1-4
d_call: TRBD1
v_call: TRBV25-1
cdr3_nt: TGTGCCAGCAGTCCTCGACAGGGCACTAATGAAAAACTGTTTTTT
cdr3_aa: CASSPRQGTNEKLFF

clone_size: few
j_call: TRBJ2-7
d_call: NA
v_call: TRBV27
cdr3_nt: TGTGCCAGCAGTGTAACCGGGACCAACTCCTACGAGCAGTACTTC
cdr3_aa: CASSVTGTNSYEQYF

clone_size: few
j_call: TRBJ1-5
d_call: NA
v_call: TRBV2
cdr3_nt: TGTGCCAGCAGTGACGAGGGCCAGCCCCAGCATTTT
cdr3_aa: CASSDEGQPQHF

clone_size: NA
j_call: TRBJ1-5
d_call: NA
v_call: TRBV11-2
cdr3_nt: TGTGCCAGCAGCTTAGGCAGGGGTCTTAATCAGCCCCAGCATTTT
cdr3_aa: CASSLGRGLNQPQHF

clone_size: few
j_call: TRBJ2-1
d_call: NA
v_call: TRBV9
cdr3_nt: TGTGCCAGCAGCGTAGCTACGGGGGTTTCCTACAATGAGCAGTTCTTC
cdr3_aa: CASSVATGVSYNEQFF

clone_size: few
j_call: TRBJ1-3
d_call: NA
v_call: TRBV18
cdr3_nt: TGTGCCAGCCTACCATTTGACCAAGGACCTGGAAACACCATATATTTT
cdr3_aa: CASLPFDQGPGNTIYF

clone_size: NA
j_call: TRBJ1-1
d_call: NA
v_call: TRBV11-3
cdr3_nt: TGTGCCAGCAGCCGTTCCTGGGGGGGCCCTGAAGCTTTCTTT
cdr3_aa: CASSRSWGGPEAFF

clone_size: few
j_call: TRBJ1-5
d_call: NA
v_call: TRBV30
cdr3_nt: TGTGCCTGGAGTGGTCGGGGGGTCGGTCAGCCCCAGCATTTT
cdr3_aa: CAWSGRGVGQPQHF